Listed here are 29 T cell receptor beta chains from one sample, sequenced in a study of cytomegalovirus exposure and HLA in healthy donors. Primers for the PCR totalled 60 Vbeta and 13 Jbeta. Measured with immunoSEQ multiplex PCR; TCRdb has only the in-frame clones, and not every one. The repertoire holds approximately 150,000 clones, with 60% to 85% as singletons. Material for sequencing was PBMCs. These receptor sequences come from a man over 45 in good health and CMV-seropositive.

The chain uses TRBV28 and TRBJ1-3; TRBD1 might be the D (5 bases). Germline V CDR1 and CDR2: MDHEN, SYDVKM. Trimming pared 4 bases from V and 0 bases from J, leaving 13 bases between. This CDR3 region has 16 residues. CDR3 amino acids: CASSSPRDYSGNTIYF. The CDR3 region has the DNA TGTGCCAGCAGTTCTCCACGGGACTACTCTGGAAACACCATATATTTT.

V usage is TRBV5-1 and J usage is TRBJ2-1, with D uncertain. The CDR3 loop spans 15 amino acids. Trimming shortened V by 5 bases and J by 0 bases, and 12 bases separated the two germline ends. The germline V gene has CDR1 SGHRS and CDR2 YFSETQ. CDR3 sequence (DNA): TGCGCCAGCAGACTGCGCGGCAACTCCTACAATGAGCAGTTCTTC. Its protein product is CASRLRGNSYNEQFF.

The chain recombines TRBV10-3 with TRBJ2-2; TRBD2 aligns across 7 bases. CDR1 and CDR2 from the germline V gene are ENHRY and SYGVKD. This CDR3 is 16 amino acids long. The V gene end was trimmed by 4 bases and the J gene end by 4 bases; junction bases not matched to a gene: 9. The CDR3, as DNA: TGTGCCATCAGTGTCTTCCTAGCGGAGTTCACCGGGGAGCTGTTTTTT. It specifies CAISVFLAEFTGELFF.

The sample holds a few counts of this clone. The genes are TRBV29-1 and TRBJ1-3, with TRBD1 identical over 8 bases. The CDR3 is 14 amino acids. Unmatched junction bases numbered 8, after V lost 7 bases and J lost 3 bases. CDR1 is SQVTM, CDR2 ANQGSEA, per germline. The CDR3 is CSASDRGNGNTIYF. The CDR3 nucleotides read TGCAGCGCCAGCGACAGGGGTAATGGAAACACCATATATTTT.

The chain recombines TRBV5-1 with TRBJ2-5; TRBD1 agrees at 7 bases. The germline V gene encodes CDR1 SGHRS and CDR2 YFSETQ. Trimming at V came to 1 base and at J to 4 bases, leaving 1 base not matched to a gene. CDR3 length: 13 amino acids. The CDR3 DNA reads TGCGCCAGCAGCTTGTCAGGGGGAGAGACCCAGTACTTC. Its protein product is CASSLSGGETQYF.

V usage is TRBV9 and J usage is TRBJ2-1; 9 positions agree with TRBD1. The J segment lost 11 bases and the V segment lost 0 bases, leaving 3 bases of the junction unmatched. The CDR3 runs 13 residues. From germline, CDR1 is SGDLS and CDR2 YYNGEE. The CDR3 here is CASSVGTGDKQFF. CDR3 coding DNA: TGTGCCAGCAGCGTAGGGACAGGGGACAAGCAGTTCTTC.

A remark on this clone: The same CDR3 also results from other DNA sequences found in this sample. J is TRBJ2-7 and V is TRBV9; D may be TRBD2 (5 bases). Germline lookup yields CDR1 SGDLS and CDR2 YYNGEE. The V end was cut by 4 bases, the J end by 1 base, with 12 bases between. The CDR3 sequence is 14 residues long. The CDR3 DNA reads as TGTGCCAGCAGCCCCAAGCCGGGGTCCTACGAGCAGTACTTC. Its translation: CASSPKPGSYEQYF. The full variable domain, its missing parts supplied by reference TRBV9 and TRBJ2-7, is DSGVTQTPKHLITATGQRVTLRCSPRSGDLSVYWYQQSLDQGLQFLIQYYNGEERAKGNILERFSAQQFPDLHSELNLSSLELGDSALYFCASSPKPGSYEQYFGPGTRLTVT.

This clone was seen a handful of times. This chain connects TRBV5-6 to TRBJ1-2; D gene uncertain. The germline CDR1 and CDR2 sequences are SGHDT and YYEEEE. The CDR3 has 14 residues. V was trimmed by 1 base and J by 3 bases, leaving 10 bases between them. CDR3: CASSLFDGDYGYTF. In DNA form, the CDR3 reads TGTGCCAGCAGCTTGTTTGACGGAGACTATGGCTACACCTTC.

J is TRBJ2-5 and V is TRBV5-1, with D tentatively TRBD2 (5 bases). This CDR3 is built from 14 residues. Germline assignment: CDR1 SGHRS and CDR2 YFSETQ. V dropped 3 bases and J dropped 1 base, with 10 bases sitting between them. The CDR3 protein is CASSSGLIQETQYF. CDR3 in DNA: TGCGCCAGCAGCTCCGGACTCATCCAAGAGACCCAGTACTTC. The full variable domain, its missing parts supplied by reference TRBV5-1 and TRBJ2-5, is KAGVTQTPRYLIKTRGQQVTLSCSPISGHRSVSWYQQTPGQGLQFLFEYFSETQRNKGNFPGRFSGRQFSNSRSEMNVSTLELGDSALYLCASSSGLIQETQYFGPGTRLLVL.

This chain uses TRBV7-2 with TRBJ2-5; 7 bases are a match to TRBD1. The trim removed 3 bases at V and 3 bases at J, leaving 7 bases unmatched. The CDR3 is 15 amino acids. Per germline, CDR1 SGHTA and CDR2 FQGNSA. The CDR3 protein is CASSFTAGTEETQYF. The DNA for the CDR3 is TGTGCCAGCAGCTTTACGGCCGGGACAGAAGAGACCCAGTACTTC.

This sequence joins TRBV28 and TRBJ2-7; 9 positions agree with TRBD1. The CDR3 runs 14 residues. Trimming took 4 bases from V and 4 from J; bases not matched to a gene: 5. Germline-derived CDR1 and CDR2 are MDHEN and SYDVKM. Here the CDR3 reads CASSSPGQGYEQYF. As DNA, the CDR3 is TGTGCCAGCAGTTCCCCGGGACAGGGTTACGAGCAGTACTTC.

V is TRBV7-2 and J is TRBJ2-1; 8 bases align to TRBD1. The CDR3 has 16 residues. CDR1 is SGHTA and CDR2 is FQGNSA in the germline V gene. V was clipped by 5 bases and J by 8 bases; unmatched bases: 14. CDR3 coding DNA: TGTGCCAGCAGCAACTACAGGGGGTTAGGTCTGGATGAGCAGTTCTTC. Protein: CASSNYRGLGLDEQFF.

The chain links TRBV5-1 to TRBJ2-6; 11 nucleotides align to TRBD1. Germline assignment: CDR1 SGHRS and CDR2 YFSETQ. Losses at the gene ends were 2 bases for V and 0 bases for J; bases not matched to a gene: 1. The CDR3 covers 17 residues. CDR3 nucleotides: TGCGCCAGCAGCTTCGGGACAGGGGGCTCTGGGGCCAACGTCCTGACTTTC. Its translation: CASSFGTGGSGANVLTF. The complete variable domain, with remaining parts taken from reference TRBV5-1 and TRBJ2-6, reads KAGVTQTPRYLIKTRGQQVTLSCSPISGHRSVSWYQQTPGQGLQFLFEYFSETQRNKGNFPGRFSGRQFSNSRSEMNVSTLELGDSALYLCASSFGTGGSGANVLTFGAGSRLTVL.

The chain joins TRBV19 to TRBJ2-5, with D possibly TRBD2 on 6 matching bases. Germline lookup yields CDR1 LNHDA and CDR2 SQIVND (reference sequence). The CDR3 contains 15 residues. The V gene lost 6 bases and the J gene lost 5 bases, with 19 bases spanning the gap. The CDR3, as DNA: TGTGCCAGTAGGGAGGCGGGAAACCCCTGGGAGACCCAGTACTTC. Translated, it gives CASREAGNPWETQYF.

CDR3 bases: TGTGCCACCAGCAGAGAACTAGGGCGATCCCTTAGGGAAGAGACCCAGTACTTC. Its protein product is CATSRELGRSLREETQYF. The chain employs TRBV15 and TRBJ2-5; D might be TRBD2 (5 bases). This CDR3 is 18 amino acids long. Germline V gene lookup returns CDR1 LNHNV and CDR2 YYDKDF (reference sequence). V dropped 0 bases and J dropped 3 bases, with 20 bases sitting between them.

The J gene is TRBJ1-1, the V gene TRBV30, with no clear D. Trimming pared 0 bases from V and 8 bases from J, leaving 7 bases between. The CDR3 runs 11 residues. Per germline, CDR1 GTSNPN and CDR2 SVGIG (reference sequence). This CDR3 reads CAWSVGGEAFF. Written as DNA, the CDR3 is TGTGCCTGGAGTGTAGGAGGGGAAGCTTTCTTT.

The sample holds a few counts of this clone. The chain employs TRBV11-2 and TRBJ2-7; 7 bases are a match to TRBD1. Per the germline V gene, CDR1 is SGHAT and CDR2 is FQNNGV. V was pared by 1 base and J by 3 bases, with 6 bases of the junction left unmatched. This CDR3 contains 15 residues. In DNA, the CDR3 is TGTGCCAGCAGCTTAGGGTCGGCAGGGGGCTACGAGCAGTACTTC. It specifies CASSLGSAGGYEQYF.

A note on this clone: An end of the junction differs from the germline gene, which may be a read error. V and J are TRBV7-9 and TRBJ2-5; 14 bases line up with TRBD2. This CDR3 spans 16 amino acids. Looked up from germline, CDR1 is SEHNR and CDR2 is FQNEAQ (reference sequence). CDR3 nucleotide sequence: TGTTCCAGCAGCCCCGGACTAGCGGGAGGCCAAGAGACCCAGTACTTC. Its protein product is CSSSPGLAGGQETQYF.

V is TRBV7-9 and J is TRBJ2-3; D might be TRBD1 (5 bases). Germline-derived CDR1 and CDR2 are SEHNR and FQNEAQ (reference sequence). This CDR3 region has 14 residues. With 10 bases removed from V and 0 bases from J, the gap between germline ends came to 14 bases. The DNA for the CDR3 is TGTGCCACCCAGGACACCTCTAGCACAGATACGCAGTATTTT. As protein: CATQDTSSTDTQYF.

This clone was seen once. The rearrangement uses TRBV28 and TRBJ2-1; 8 nucleotides agree with TRBD2. The CDR3 length is 14 residues. Germline CDR1 and CDR2: MDHEN and SYDVKM. Trimming cost V 2 bases and J 6 bases; bases outside gene matches: 3. The CDR3 loop is CASSLAGGVNEQFF. For the CDR3, the DNA is TGTGCCAGCAGTTTAGCGGGAGGCGTCAATGAGCAGTTCTTC. Full variable domain (remainder filled in from reference TRBV28 and TRBJ2-1): DVKVTQSSRYLVKRTGEKVFLECVQDMDHENMFWYRQDPGLGLRLIYFSYDVKMKEKGDIPEGYSVSREKKERFSLILESASTNQTSMYLCASSLAGGVNEQFFGPGTRLTVL.

This chain uses TRBV7-9 with TRBJ2-2; TRBD1 aligns across 10 bases. Germline V CDR1 and CDR2: SEHNR, FQNEAQ (reference sequence). This CDR3 spans 15 amino acids. With 2 bases clipped from V and 6 bases from J, the junction kept 3 bases outside the gene matches. CDR3 DNA: TGTGCCAGCAGCTTACGAGGGACAGGGGCCGGGGAGCTGTTTTTT. Amino acids: CASSLRGTGAGELFF.

The chain employs TRBV19 and TRBJ1-1, with D possibly being TRBD1 (6 bases). The CDR3 is 13 residues long. The germline V gene encodes CDR1 LNHDA and CDR2 SQIVND (reference sequence). V lost 4 bases, J lost 1 base, and 7 bases lay in between. The CDR3 sequence is CASSRQENTEAFF. In DNA form, the CDR3 reads TGTGCCAGTAGTAGACAGGAGAACACTGAAGCTTTCTTT.

The rearrangement uses TRBV19 and TRBJ1-5; D not certain. Trimming stripped 6 bases from V and 0 bases from J, with 18 bases between. CDR1 and CDR2 from the germline V gene are LNHDA and SQIVND (reference sequence). CDR3 length: 17 residues. The CDR3 loop is CASRSLGGLSSNQPQHF. The DNA of the CDR3 is TGTGCCAGTAGATCCCTGGGCGGACTATCTAGCAATCAGCCCCAGCATTTT.

The V call is TRBV10-3, the J call TRBJ1-2; 7 bases are shared with TRBD1. The CDR3 covers 13 residues. The V and J ends lost 10 bases and 7 bases, in that order; junction bases with no gene match: 12. Germline CDR1 is ENHRY and CDR2 is SYGVKD. In nucleotides, the CDR3 is TGTGCCACCGAAACGAACAGGGGTGCTGGCTACACCTTC. The encoded protein is CATETNRGAGYTF.

This chain connects TRBV10-3 to TRBJ2-7; 11 bases are shared with TRBD2. The CDR3 spans 18 residues. Germline V CDR1 and CDR2: ENHRY, SYGVKD. V lost 4 bases to trimming and J lost 7 bases; unmatched junction nucleotides: 18. CDR3 amino acids: CAISGAGTSGAQPGEQYF. As DNA, the CDR3 is TGTGCCATCAGTGGCGCCGGGACTAGCGGAGCCCAACCGGGGGAGCAGTACTTC.

CDR3 bases: TGCGCCAGCAGCTTGGTTACTCAAGCGGAGCCCACTGGAGATACGCAGTATTTT. Translation: CASSLVTQAEPTGDTQYF. V is TRBV5-1 and J is TRBJ2-3; TRBD2 might be the D (5 bases). V gave up 0 bases and J gave up 5 bases, with 22 bases separating them. Germline V gene sequence: CDR1 SGHRS, CDR2 YFSETQ. This CDR3 spans 18 amino acids. The full variable domain, with the rest looked up from reference TRBV5-1 and TRBJ2-3, is KAGVTQTPRYLIKTRGQQVTLSCSPISGHRSVSWYQQTPGQGLQFLFEYFSETQRNKGNFPGRFSGRQFSNSRSEMNVSTLELGDSALYLCASSLVTQAEPTGDTQYFGPGTRLTVL.

The chain recombines TRBV29-1 with TRBJ2-1, with D possibly being TRBD1 (5 bases). Between the trimmed V and J ends, which lost 5 bases and 5 bases, there was a span of 13 bases. The CDR3 is 13 amino acids. Germline V gives CDR1 SQVTM, CDR2 ANQGSEA. The CDR3 DNA sequence: TGCAGCGTTACCCCAGGGTGGAACAATGAGCAGTTCTTC. Encoded protein: CSVTPGWNNEQFF.

This clone has only one observation. V is TRBV5-1 and J is TRBJ1-1; TRBD1 matches at 7 bases. Germline CDR1 and CDR2: SGHRS and YFSETQ. The CDR3 totals 14 residues. V shed 4 bases, J shed 6 bases, and the junction held 9 bases outside the gene matches. The chain's CDR3 is CASSRARGLAEAFF. The CDR3 bases are TGCGCCAGCAGCCGAGCGAGGGGGCTAGCTGAAGCTTTCTTT.

The chain combines TRBV6-1 with TRBJ2-1; 9 bases agree with TRBD1. The germline gives CDR1 MNHNS, CDR2 SASEGT. V lost 6 bases, J lost 6 bases, and 6 bases stayed unmatched. The CDR3 extends over 14 amino acids. CDR3 loop: CASRGTGRFNEQFF. The DNA for the CDR3 is TGTGCCAGCAGAGGGACAGGGAGATTCAATGAGCAGTTCTTC.